A selection of T cell receptor beta chains follows, all from one sample in a study of patients and donors after allogeneic stem cell transplantation. TCRdb re-called the RT-PCR reads with MiXCR, one entry per CDR3 protein. Of about 400,000 distinct CDR3 sequences in the sample, 15% to 20% were seen once. What was sequenced was blood, either unsorted or a sorted T cell fraction (not recorded which). The receptors were sampled from a human donor who was either an allogeneic HSCT recipient or a stem cell or donor lymphocyte infusion donor (not recorded which). It is not recorded whose cells these are; they may come from a transplant donor. CDR3s include the opening cysteine and the closing phenylalanine or tryptophan. D genes are given only for firm matches. The size entry is marked missing in some rows and otherwise reads once, few, many or a size class.

clone size	CDR3 length	V gene	J gene	D gene	CDR3 protein	CDR3 DNA
NA	11	TRBV29-1	TRBJ1-1	NA	CSVHRPAEAFF	TGCAGCGTCCATCGACCGGCTGAAGCTTTCTTT
few	14	TRBV6-2/TRBV6-3	TRBJ2-5	NA	CASSYSTVSETQYF	TGTGCCAGCAGTTACTCCACGGTTTCAGAGACCCAGTACTTC
few	15	TRBV15	TRBJ2-7	NA	CATSRERETPYEQYF	TGTGCCACCAGCAGAGAAAGGGAGACACCCTACGAGCAGTACTTC
NA	12	TRBV2	TRBJ2-1	TRBD1	CASLGQGVTPFF	TGTGCCAGCCTGGGACAGGGAGTTACCCCGTTCTTC
few	12	TRBV24-1	TRBJ2-7	NA	CATAGGVDEQYF	TGTGCCACCGCCGGGGGCGTAGACGAGCAGTACTTC
few	15	TRBV6-5	TRBJ2-3	NA	CASSYSVLLTDTQYF	TGTGCCAGCAGTTACTCGGTGCTTCTCACAGATACGCAGTATTTT
many	15	TRBV12-3/TRBV12-4	TRBJ2-1	TRBD2	CASSLAGGPYNEQFF	TGTGCCAGCAGTTTAGCGGGAGGGCCCTACAATGAGCAGTTCTTC
few	14	TRBV12-3/TRBV12-4	TRBJ2-6	NA	CASSFSSGANVLTF	TGTGCCAGCAGTTTCAGCTCTGGGGCCAACGTCCTGACTTTC
NA	15	TRBV11-2	TRBJ1-2	NA	CASSLDGVSGDGYTF	TGTGCCAGCAGCTTAGATGGGGTTTCAGGGGATGGCTACACCTTC
NA	12	TRBV4-1	TRBJ2-7	TRBD1	CASSQAGQGPYF	TGCGCCAGCAGCCAAGCTGGACAGGGGCCGTACTTC
few	18	TRBV5-1	TRBJ2-2	NA	CASSPVRGQSANTGELFF	TGCGCCAGCAGCCCAGTCCGGGGGCAAAGCGCGAACACCGGGGAGCTGTTTTTT
NA	14	TRBV5-6	TRBJ1-1	NA	CASSLAAGKTEAFF	TGTGCCAGCAGCTTGGCGGCGGGGAAGACTGAAGCTTTCTTT
NA	12	TRBV29-1	TRBJ1-5	NA	CSVGEGHQPQHF	TGCAGCGTTGGAGAAGGGCATCAGCCCCAGCATTTT
NA	15	TRBV7-9	TRBJ2-5	TRBD2	CASSRTSGEQETQYF	TGTGCCAGCAGTCGGACTAGCGGCGAACAAGAGACCCAGTACTTC
NA	14	TRBV9	TRBJ1-1	NA	CASSVVYGNTEAFF	TGTGCCAGCAGCGTAGTGTACGGAAACACTGAAGCTTTCTTT
few	18	TRBV11-2	TRBJ2-3	NA	CASSLEKRPLESTDTQYF	TGTGCCAGCAGCTTAGAGAAAAGGCCATTAGAAAGCACAGATACGCAGTATTTT
NA	14	TRBV25-1	TRBJ1-2	TRBD1	CASSETWTGSGYTF	TGTGCCAGCAGTGAAACCTGGACAGGGAGCGGCTACACCTTC
NA	13	TRBV30	TRBJ1-2	NA	CAWSERLLDGYTF	TGTGCCTGGAGTGAGAGACTCCTCGATGGCTACACCTTC
few	16	TRBV9	TRBJ2-1	TRBD2	CASSIPPSGPLNEQFF	TGTGCCAGCAGCATTCCGCCTAGCGGGCCCCTCAATGAGCAGTTCTTC
few	12	TRBV30	TRBJ2-1	NA	CACGVGVNEQFF	TGTGCCTGCGGGGTTGGGGTCAATGAGCAGTTCTTC
few	15	TRBV6-1	TRBJ2-1	TRBD2	CASSTRLAGYNEQFF	TGTGCCAGCAGCACCCGACTAGCGGGTTACAATGAGCAGTTCTTC
many	14	TRBV28	TRBJ2-1	TRBD2	CASSGTSGRNEQFF	TGTGCCAGCAGTGGGACTAGCGGGAGGAATGAGCAGTTCTTC
few	16	TRBV10-3	TRBJ2-1	NA	CAISGVRGEVNNEQFF	TGTGCCATCAGTGGCGTGAGGGGCGAGGTCAACAATGAGCAGTTCTTC
few	13	TRBV2	TRBJ1-2	TRBD1	CASYLTGAYGYTF	TGTGCCAGTTATTTGACAGGGGCCTATGGCTACACCTTC
few	14	TRBV12-3/TRBV12-4	TRBJ1-2	NA	CASSLDSQVGGYTF	TGTGCCAGCAGTTTAGATTCCCAGGTGGGTGGCTACACCTTC
NA	12	TRBV20-1	TRBJ2-7	NA	CSARRLTYEQYF	TGCAGTGCTAGAAGGCTAACCTACGAGCAGTACTTC
NA	14	TRBV5-1	TRBJ2-7	NA	CASRSLDSSYEQYF	TGCGCCAGCAGGTCGCTGGACAGCTCCTACGAGCAGTACTTC
NA	12	TRBV14	TRBJ2-3	NA	CASSQGRLTQYF	TGTGCCAGCAGCCAAGGGCGACTTACGCAGTATTTT
NA	13	TRBV29-1	TRBJ2-2	TRBD1	CSVPDRVTGELFF	TGCAGCGTTCCAGACAGGGTTACCGGGGAGCTGTTTTTT
NA	15	TRBV12-3/TRBV12-4	TRBJ2-7	TRBD2	CASSLAGTSGYEQYF	TGTGCCAGCAGTTTAGCGGGGACTAGCGGCTACGAGCAGTACTTC
NA	15	TRBV5-1	TRBJ1-2	NA	CASSHASTGGDGYTF	TGCGCCAGCAGCCATGCTTCGACGGGGGGCGATGGCTACACCTTC
few	13	TRBV29-1	TRBJ2-1	NA	CSVEEGPPIEQFF	TGCAGCGTTGAAGAGGGCCCCCCAATCGAGCAGTTCTTC
many	15	TRBV5-1	TRBJ2-1	NA	CASSPDTSSYNEQFF	TGCGCCAGCAGCCCGGACACCAGCTCCTACAATGAGCAGTTCTTC
few	15	TRBV10-3	TRBJ2-2	TRBD2	CAISGGLVPTGELFF	TGTGCCATCAGTGGGGGACTAGTTCCGACCGGGGAGCTGTTTTTT